This T cell receptor beta chain was captured in a study of cytomegalovirus exposure and HLA in healthy donors. Study-wide results and caveats: There were about 160 TCR beta chains listed as cytomegalovirus-associated. Accounts indicate the classifier identified cytomegalovirus status with strong specificity and sensitivity. In most subjects, TCR beta sequences reportedly gave accurate predictions of HLA-A and HLA-B alleles.

Trimming removed 5 bases from V and 6 bases from J, with 11 bases in between. Germline CDR1 MDHEN, CDR2 SYDVKM. This CDR3 region has 12 residues. About this clone: Its antigen remains unknown.

Primers: 60 Vbeta forward and 13 Jbeta reverse. Profiling relied on immunoSEQ multiplex PCR, and the TCRdb table lists in-frame clones only, not all of them. The sample contains approximately 100,000 clones, 74% of which appear only once. Sequenced input: PBMCs. The V gene is TRBV28, the J gene TRBJ2-7, with a tentative D call TRBD1 (6 bases). This TCR derives from a human donor in good health. The CDR3 is CASSRNRVEQYF. The CDR3 DNA is TGTGCCAGCAGTAGAAACAGGGTCGAGCAGTACTTC.